This T cell receptor beta chain was captured in a study of identical twins (dated by TCRdb to about 2016). About the study as a whole: The study deep-sequenced TCR alpha and beta repertoires from monozygotic twins, unrelated adults of various ages and cord blood to test whether fetal clonotypes persist. To rule out contamination, the twin experiments were replicated at different times with different library preparation protocols.

For CDR1 and CDR2, the germline V gene (reference sequence) lists SEHNR and FQNEAQ. From its cysteine to its phenylalanine, the CDR3 spans 15 amino acids. The kept DNA is CDR3 alone, 45 bases in frame from the first base. The trim is 2 bases for V and 7 bases for J, with a gap of 14 bases between the germline ends. Libraries were prepared through 5' RACE. This sample was sequenced with an Illumina HiSeq 2000. A universal primer binding site was added through template switching, and the final cDNA carried a unique molecular identifier so that TCR cDNA molecules could be counted accurately. First-strand cDNA for TCR alpha and beta chains was synthesized from specific primers in the conserved constant-segment region. To control for contamination, every cDNA library was double barcoded, receiving both a SMART-Mk sample barcode and Illumina barcodes. TruSeq adapter sequences and Illumina sample barcodes were added in two successive PCR steps. TCR alpha and beta cDNA libraries were sequenced on the Illumina HiSeq platform with custom primers. The source study handled its data this way. Raw reads were processed with MiGEC to extract unique molecular identifiers, and MiXCR was used to determine CDR3 positions. For each individual, recombination models were inferred using an EM algorithm with the repgenHMM and IGoR tools. The tcR package in R was used for shared clonotype analysis, with sharing normalized by the product of cloneset sizes. To study raw recombination without the effects of thymic and clonal selection, out-of-frame nonproductive sequences were analyzed. TCRdb trimmed the raw reads at Q25, called clones with MiXCR and kept productive beta chains. Each entry is one CDR3 protein sequence, shown with its most common DNA and genes. The V and J calls shown here were made by TCRdb, not taken from the authors' results. The sample yields some 1,600,000 distinct CDR3 sequences; about 30% were counted once. The ten largest account for about 0.25% of the sample.

Points the paper makes about the study in general: Conclusions relied on cross-sectional statistical analysis, since the same donors could not be followed over many years. Recombination models systematically underestimated out-of-frame TCR alpha sharing in monozygotic twins but agreed with sharing between unrelated individuals. The excess sharing between twins in beta out-of-frame sequences was weaker because fewer shared sequences reduced the signal-to-noise ratio. Out-of-frame TCR alpha sequences shared between twins showed an excess of low generation-probability sequences compared with coincidental sharing between unrelated individuals. Invariant T cells such as MAIT and iNKT could partly confound zero-insertion analyses, although diverse VJ usage argued against such confounding for most clonotypes. Abundant cord blood beta clonotypes had fewer insertions, young adult naive repertoires showed a similar but weaker trend, and memory repertoires showed no such trend.

All donors were healthy Caucasians. With regard to this clonotype: This receptor's antigen is unknown. No quality values exist for individual bases; no much larger clone is one base distant.

The TCR originated in a newborn girl in good health. Sequencing input: cord blood. The chain is encoded by TRBV7-9 joined to TRBJ1-4; the D gene is perhaps TRBD1, from 6 matching bases. The sequenced DNA: TGTGCCAGCAGCTTAAGTACAGGGATGGGTGAAAAACTGTTTTTT. This is translated as CASSLSTGMGEKLFF. The full variable domain, with segments outside the CDR3 supplied by the reference TRBV7-9 and TRBJ1-4 proteins, appears as DTGVSQNPRHKITKRGQNVTFRCDPISEHNRLYWYRQTLGQGPEFLTYFQNEAQLEKSRLLSDRFSAERPKGSFSTLEIQRTEQGDSAMYLCASSLSTGMGEKLFFGSGTQLSVL.